This T cell receptor (beta chain) comes out of a study of molecular identifiers for immune sequencing clone quantification. A remark on this clonotype: Its antigen is still unknown.

General study points: Among 950,000 to 1,000,000 naive cells, as was reported, spiked Jurkat TCR RNA from one cell was detectable. In naive cells, under 1% of molecules belonged to clones above 20 RNA copies, against over 97% in effector cells.

V shed 0 bases and J 2 bases; nucleotides not matched to a gene: 7. CDR1 SGHVS and CDR2 FNYEAQ come from the germline V gene. CDR3 length: 16 amino acids. Making the bulk TCR libraries relied on previously described methods and listed TCR primers. In TCRdb, the PCR reads were re-called with MiXCR into one record per CDR3 protein. Of about 510,000 distinct CDR3 sequences listed, under 30% are singletons. The sorting of naive CD8 T cells used the CD8+CD4-CCR7+CD45RA+ phenotype. The chain recombines TRBV7-6 with TRBJ2-7; 7 bases line up with TRBD2. Sequences were obtained from naive CD8+ T cells from blood, with Jurkat cell RNA spiked in. Subset given: FACS-sorted CD8+CD4-CCR7+CD45RA+ naive T cells. The sequence was collected from a human donor in good health. Some libraries in this study had Jurkat cell RNA spiked in. CDR3 residues: CASSLASRGSTYEQYF. The CDR3 nucleotides read TGTGCCAGCAGCTTAGCCTCGCGGGGGTCCACCTACGAGCAGTACTTC.